These T cell receptor beta chains were read from a single sample in a study of OX40 agonist ivuxolimab in advanced cancers. This table comes from immunoSEQ multiplex PCR, and its TCRdb copy is limited to in-frame clones, with some not included. The table lists 58,000 or so clones, about four fifths of them singletons. The specimen comprised CD4+ or CD8+ T cells sorted from blood, sampled in a trial of the OX40 agonist ivuxolimab. These receptors came from an adult with an advanced solid tumor such as melanoma, head and neck, liver or kidney cancer. Both conserved end residues are part of each CDR3. D genes are given only for firm matches. Size is stated for part of the rows, as once, few or many counts, or as a class when the clone is expanded.

d_call	v_call	j_call	clone_size	cdr3_aa	cdr3_nt
TRBD2	TRBV15	TRBJ2-3	-	CATSSRLAGADTQYF	TGTGCCACCAGCAGCCGACTAGCGGGCGCAGATACGCAGTATTTT
TRBD1	TRBV6-6	TRBJ2-5	-	CASSGPGGQRETQYF	TGTGCCAGCAGTGGCCCAGGGGGCCAAAGGGAGACCCAGTACTTC
-	TRBV7-9	TRBJ2-7	-	CASSLRQREQYF	TGTGCCAGCAGCTTAAGACAGCGGGAGCAGTACTTC
-	TRBV29-1	TRBJ2-7	-	CSVSGRSYEQYF	TGCAGCGTTAGCGGCCGATCCTACGAGCAGTACTTC
-	TRBV2	TRBJ2-2	-	CASSEWRGANTGELFF	TGTGCCAGCAGTGAATGGAGGGGGGCGAACACCGGGGAGCTGTTTTTT
TRBD1	TRBV2	TRBJ2-7	-	CASATGGSYEQYF	TGTGCCAGCGCGACAGGGGGCTCCTACGAGCAGTACTTC
-	TRBV5-1	TRBJ2-2	-	CASSWVPVGAGSNTGELFF	TGCGCCAGCAGCTGGGTCCCCGTGGGGGCGGGCTCGAACACCGGGGAGCTGTTTTTT
TRBD2	TRBV6-5	TRBJ2-7	-	CASSYGRGARDEQYF	TGTGCCAGCAGTTACGGGCGGGGGGCTCGGGACGAGCAGTACTTC
TRBD2	TRBV18	TRBJ2-1	-	CASSPPGTSGVNEQFF	TGTGCCAGCTCACCCCCCGGGACTAGCGGGGTTAATGAGCAGTTCTTC
TRBD1	TRBV7-6	TRBJ2-5	-	CASIPTPSGGQETQYF	TGTGCCAGCATCCCGACCCCCTCAGGGGGACAAGAGACCCAGTACTTC
-	TRBV10-2	TRBJ2-5	-	CASSDLAQQSVVETQYF	TGCGCCAGCAGTGACCTAGCTCAACAATCCGTGGTGGAGACCCAGTACTTC
TRBD2	TRBV10-1	TRBJ2-1	once	CASSEGSGRYYNEQFF	TGCGCCAGCAGTGAAGGCAGCGGGAGATACTACAATGAGCAGTTCTTC
-	TRBV23-1	TRBJ2-5	once	CASSQSQREETQYF	TGCGCCAGCAGTCAATCGCAGAGGGAAGAGACCCAGTACTTC
TRBD1	TRBV5-4	TRBJ2-1	-	CASSLGGGQGYNEQFF	TGTGCCAGCAGCTTGGGTGGCGGACAGGGCTACAATGAGCAGTTCTTC
-	TRBV5-4	TRBJ2-7	-	CASSRDPGNPYEQYF	TGTGCCAGCAGCCGGGACCCCGGGAACCCCTACGAGCAGTACTTC
-	TRBV19	TRBJ1-2	-	CASSLRVSYGYTF	TGTGCCAGTAGTCTGAGGGTTAGCTATGGCTACACCTTC
-	TRBV28	TRBJ1-1	-	CASSLSGADEAFF	TGTGCCAGCAGTTTGTCGGGGGCGGACGAAGCTTTCTTT
TRBD2	TRBV7-9	TRBJ2-7	once	CASSRPGGLAGDEQYF	TGTGCCAGCAGCAGACCGGGGGGACTAGCGGGAGACGAGCAGTACTTC
TRBD2	TRBV19	TRBJ2-7	medium-sized	CASSIREGLEQYF	TGTGCCAGTAGTATTAGGGAGGGGCTCGAGCAGTACTTC
-	TRBV19	TRBJ1-5	-	CASSNLGLVKAGNQPQHF	TGTGCCAGTAGCAACCTAGGGTTGGTCAAGGCCGGCAATCAGCCCCAGCATTTT
-	TRBV5-3	TRBJ2-1	-	CASSLDLYNEQFF	TGTGCCAGCAGCTTGGACTTATACAATGAGCAGTTCTTC
-	TRBV6-1	TRBJ1-2	-	CASSEVRGPNYGYTF	TGTGCCAGCAGTGAAGTGCGGGGGCCCAACTATGGCTACACCTTC
-	TRBV7-6	TRBJ2-3	-	CASSLSPNRETDTQYF	TGTGCCAGCAGCTTAAGCCCGAACCGCGAGACAGATACGCAGTATTTT
-	TRBV5-1	TRBJ2-1	-	CASSLDGDWSTRQFF	TGCGCCAGCAGCTTAGACGGGGACTGGTCTACTCGGCAGTTCTTC
-	TRBV19	TRBJ1-6	-	CASTEGFYNSPLHF	TGTGCCAGTACGGAGGGGTTCTATAATTCACCCCTCCACTTT
-	TRBV19	TRBJ1-4	few	CASNTIGEKLFF	TGTGCCAGTAACACGATCGGCGAAAAACTGTTTTTT
-	TRBV11-2	TRBJ1-3	few	CASSRRVAGNTIYF	TGTGCCAGCAGCCGGCGAGTTGCTGGAAACACCATATATTTT
-	TRBV25-1	TRBJ1-2	-	CASSERGGYGYTF	TGTGCCAGCAGTGAGAGAGGTGGCTATGGCTACACCTTC
TRBD2	TRBV11-3	TRBJ2-3	-	CASSRGTSGFNTQYF	TGTGCCAGCAGCCGCGGGACTAGCGGATTCAATACGCAGTATTTT
-	TRBV19	TRBJ2-7	-	CASRISTASYEQYF	TGTGCCAGTCGAATCTCGACAGCCTCCTACGAGCAGTACTTC
-	TRBV5-6	TRBJ2-1	-	CASSLDLANSYNEQFF	TGTGCCAGCAGCTTGGATCTAGCAAACTCCTACAATGAGCAGTTCTTC
-	TRBV5-4	TRBJ1-2	once	CASSLVGRLHGYTF	TGTGCCAGCAGCTTGGTCGGCAGACTACATGGCTACACCTTC
TRBD1	TRBV28	TRBJ1-2	-	CASSSIRDRDYGYTF	TGTGCCAGCAGTTCCATCCGGGACAGGGACTATGGCTACACCTTC
-	TRBV19	TRBJ2-5	once	CASSLPLQVVYKETQYF	TGTGCCAGTAGTTTGCCTCTACAGGTGGTTTACAAAGAGACCCAGTACTTC
TRBD1	TRBV7-9	TRBJ1-6	-	CASSLDRANNSPLHF	TGTGCCAGCAGCTTGGACAGGGCAAATAATTCACCCCTCCACTTT
TRBD1	TRBV5-6	TRBJ2-7	-	CASSSAGTGHYEQYF	TGTGCCAGCAGCTCTGCCGGGACAGGACATTACGAGCAGTACTTC
TRBD1	TRBV5-4	TRBJ2-1	-	CASSLDRGEQFF	TGTGCCAGCAGCTTAGACAGGGGGGAGCAGTTCTTC
-	TRBV10-3	TRBJ1-4	-	CAFLPFNEKLFF	TGTGCCTTCCTCCCTTTTAATGAAAAACTGTTTTTT
TRBD2	TRBV29-1	TRBJ2-1	once	CSAAGLVVHEQFF	TGCAGCGCAGCGGGACTAGTAGTCCATGAGCAGTTCTTC
TRBD2	TRBV28	TRBJ2-3	-	CASSPQTSGGSTDTQYF	TGTGCCAGCAGTCCCCAGACTAGCGGGGGGAGCACAGATACGCAGTATTTT
-	TRBV7-2	TRBJ2-3	-	CASSSGPTDTQYF	TGTGCCAGCAGCTCCGGGCCGACAGATACGCAGTATTTT
-	TRBV29-1	TRBJ1-1	-	CSVEEGGYTEAFF	TGCAGCGTTGAAGAGGGAGGTTACACTGAAGCTTTCTTT
-	TRBV5-8	TRBJ2-7	-	CASSLDAGDREQYF	TGTGCCAGCAGCTTGGATGCAGGGGACCGCGAGCAGTACTTC
-	TRBV5-4	TRBJ2-1	-	CASSLTGGEDNEQFF	TGTGCCAGCAGCTTAACAGGGGGGGAAGACAATGAGCAGTTCTTC
-	TRBV2	TRBJ1-4	-	CASSEGLGAGEKLFF	TGTGCCAGCAGTGAAGGTTTAGGGGCTGGAGAAAAACTGTTTTTT
TRBD1	TRBV6-1	TRBJ2-3	-	CASSGRTGGPRDTQYF	TGTGCCAGCAGTGGTAGGACAGGGGGGCCGCGGGATACGCAGTATTTT
-	TRBV7-3	TRBJ2-7	-	CASSRQGGYEQYF	TGTGCCAGCAGCCGTCAGGGGGGCTACGAGCAGTACTTC
-	TRBV6-6	TRBJ2-2	-	CASSYEVFANTGELFF	TGTGCCAGCAGTTACGAGGTGTTTGCGAACACCGGGGAGCTGTTTTTT
TRBD2	TRBV29-1	TRBJ2-3	-	CSVESGGNTDTQYF	TGCAGCGTTGAGTCGGGGGGGAACACAGATACGCAGTATTTT
TRBD1	TRBV28	TRBJ2-1	-	CASISQTGAYNEQFF	TGTGCCAGCATCTCACAGACAGGGGCCTACAATGAGCAGTTCTTC
-	TRBV5-1	TRBJ2-1	-	CASRAVGGGYNEQFF	TGCGCCAGCAGAGCTGTGGGAGGGGGCTACAATGAGCAGTTCTTC
-	TRBV7-3	TRBJ1-1	-	CASSQLMGTEAFF	TGTGCCAGCAGCCAATTAATGGGCACTGAAGCTTTCTTT
-	TRBV5-6	TRBJ2-5	-	CASSFLGGGSETQYF	TGTGCCAGCAGCTTTCTAGGAGGGGGTTCGGAGACCCAGTACTTC
TRBD1	TRBV19	TRBJ1-1	-	CASSTVYRGRTMNTEAFF	TGTGCCAGTAGTACCGTCTACAGGGGGCGTACTATGAACACTGAAGCTTTCTTT